Listed below are T cell receptor beta chains from one sample, sequenced in a study of T cells expressing NK-cell markers. Using the 5' RACE reads, TCRdb records one entry per CDR3 protein without DNA. The listing records about 460,000 distinct CDR3 sequences. Sequencing was performed on blood T cells: a sorted CD56 or NKG2C T cell subset, CD4+ or CD8+ T cells, or bulk PBMC T cells (not recorded which). These TCRs come from a woman between 50 and 59 years old in good health. Both conserved end residues are part of each CDR3.

V	J	length	CDR3
TRBV29-1	TRBJ1-1	13	CSVRAKQNTEAFF
TRBV20-1	TRBJ1-4	13	CSAGQGFNEKLFF
TRBV4-1	TRBJ2-7	11	CASSQAGEQYF
TRBV25-1	TRBJ2-1	15	CASSEAGSSYNEQFF
TRBV25-1	TRBJ1-2	14	CASRSPGRTNGYTF
TRBV5-1	TRBJ2-7	14	CASSFGAGTYEQYF
TRBV3-1	TRBJ2-1	13	CASRQGPGVEQFF
TRBV6-2/TRBV6-3	TRBJ2-3	14	CASTLTSPIDTQYF
TRBV7-8	TRBJ2-4	15	CASSLEGSGTNIQYF
TRBV14	TRBJ2-3	14	CASSLRLAATTQYF
TRBV24-1	TRBJ2-7	13	CATSAGAPYEQYF
TRBV18	TRBJ2-2	15	CASSLEQRNTGELFF
TRBV7-6	TRBJ2-5	15	CASSLPTSRVKTQYF
TRBV5-1	TRBJ1-1	15	CASSLSTGGNTEAFF
TRBV20-1	TRBJ2-2	13	CSASTSRAGELFF
TRBV5-1	TRBJ2-2	16	CASSLWQGATTGELFF
TRBV11-2	TRBJ2-3	15	CASSLERRGTDTQYF
TRBV5-1	TRBJ2-3	14	CASRRTVVEDTQYF
TRBV2	TRBJ2-3	15	CASSQSGLITDTQYF
TRBV6-5	TRBJ2-2	16	CASSYLAGMNTGELFF
TRBV12-3/TRBV12-4	TRBJ2-1	17	CASSLRREQGISNEQFF
TRBV12-3/TRBV12-4	TRBJ1-1	14	CASSFWGRDTEAFF
TRBV29-1	TRBJ2-7	11	CSVVGSYEQYF
TRBV12-3/TRBV12-4	TRBJ1-1	12	CASSHRGREAFF
TRBV12-3/TRBV12-4	TRBJ1-5	15	CASRRGTGPNQPQHF
TRBV6-2/TRBV6-3	TRBJ2-7	17	CASSYSKISGRRYEQYF
TRBV5-6	TRBJ2-1	15	CASSWPGTGSNEQFF